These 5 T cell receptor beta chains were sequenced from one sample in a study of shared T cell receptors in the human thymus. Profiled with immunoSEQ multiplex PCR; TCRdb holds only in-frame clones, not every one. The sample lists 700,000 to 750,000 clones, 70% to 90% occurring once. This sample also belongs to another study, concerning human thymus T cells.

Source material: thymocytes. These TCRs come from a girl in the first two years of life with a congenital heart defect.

The CDR3: CASSHQQGLKLGTAEDQETQYF. The CDR3 DNA reads TGTGCCAGCAGCCACCAACAGGGGTTAAAGCTGGGCACAGCCGAAGACCAAGAGACCCAGTACTTC. The chain uses TRBV28 and TRBJ2-5, with 7 bases lining up with TRBD1. Germline V gene lookup returns CDR1 MDHEN and CDR2 SYDVKM. J lost 0 bases, V lost 6 bases, and 28 bases had no gene match. The CDR3 extends over 22 amino acids.

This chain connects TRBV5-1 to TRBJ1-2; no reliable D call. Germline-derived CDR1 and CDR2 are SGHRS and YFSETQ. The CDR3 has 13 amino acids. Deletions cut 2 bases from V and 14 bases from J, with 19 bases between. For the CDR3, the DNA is TGCGCCAGCAGCTTCGCCGGGAGTCTGGGTACAACCTTC. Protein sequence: CASSFAGSLGTTF.

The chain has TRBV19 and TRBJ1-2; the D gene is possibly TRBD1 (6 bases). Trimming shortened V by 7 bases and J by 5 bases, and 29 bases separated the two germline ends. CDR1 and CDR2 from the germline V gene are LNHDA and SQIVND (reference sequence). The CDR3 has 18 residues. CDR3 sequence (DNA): TGTGCCAGTACCGACCGACGGGACACCTCGCGACTTTGGTATGGCTACACCTTC. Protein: CASTDRRDTSRLWYGYTF. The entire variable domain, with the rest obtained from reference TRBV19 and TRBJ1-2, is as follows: DGGITQSPKYLFRKEGQNVTLSCEQNLNHDAMYWYRQDPGQGLRLIYYSQIVNDFQKGDIAEGYSVSREKKESFPLTVTSAQKNPTAFYLCASTDRRDTSRLWYGYTFGSGTRLTVV.

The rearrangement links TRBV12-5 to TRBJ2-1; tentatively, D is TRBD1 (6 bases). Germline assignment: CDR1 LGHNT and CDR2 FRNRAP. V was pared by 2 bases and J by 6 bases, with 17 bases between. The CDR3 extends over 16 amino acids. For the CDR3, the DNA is TGTGCTAGTGGTTTGATCCCCCAACAGGGAAGCAATGAGCAGTTCTTC. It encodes CASGLIPQQGSNEQFF.

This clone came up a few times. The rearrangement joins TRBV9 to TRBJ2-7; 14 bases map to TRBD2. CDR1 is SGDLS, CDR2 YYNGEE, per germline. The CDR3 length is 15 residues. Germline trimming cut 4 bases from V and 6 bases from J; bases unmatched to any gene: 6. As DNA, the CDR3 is TGTGCCAGCAGCACAAACGGACTAGCGGGGGGCGAGCAGTACTTC. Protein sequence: CASSTNGLAGGEQYF.